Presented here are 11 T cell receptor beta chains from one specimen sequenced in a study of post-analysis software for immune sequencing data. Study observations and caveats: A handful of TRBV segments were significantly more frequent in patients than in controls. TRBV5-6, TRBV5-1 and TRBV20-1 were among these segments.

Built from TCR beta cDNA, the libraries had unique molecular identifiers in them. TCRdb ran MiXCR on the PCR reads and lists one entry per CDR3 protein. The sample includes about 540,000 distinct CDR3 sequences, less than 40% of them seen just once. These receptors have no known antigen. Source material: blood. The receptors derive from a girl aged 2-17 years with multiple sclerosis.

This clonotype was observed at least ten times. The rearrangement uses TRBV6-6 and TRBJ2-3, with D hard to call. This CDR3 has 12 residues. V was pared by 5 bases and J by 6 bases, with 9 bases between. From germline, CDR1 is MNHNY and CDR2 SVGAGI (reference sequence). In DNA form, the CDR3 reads TGTGCCAGCAGTCGCCTAGGGGATACGCAGTATTTT. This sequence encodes CASSRLGDTQYF.

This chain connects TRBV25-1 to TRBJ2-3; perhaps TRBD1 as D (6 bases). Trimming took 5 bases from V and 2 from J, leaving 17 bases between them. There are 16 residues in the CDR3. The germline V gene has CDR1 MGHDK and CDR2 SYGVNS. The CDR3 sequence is CASSMTQGLDTDTQYF. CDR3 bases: TGTGCCAGCAGTATGACCCAGGGGTTGGACACAGATACGCAGTATTTT.

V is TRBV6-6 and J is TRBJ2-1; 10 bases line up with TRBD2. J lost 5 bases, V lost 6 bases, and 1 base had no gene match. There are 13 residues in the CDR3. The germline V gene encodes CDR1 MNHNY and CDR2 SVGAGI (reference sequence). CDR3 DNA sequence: TGTGCCAGCAGGGGGACTAGCGACAATGAGCAGTTCTTC. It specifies CASRGTSDNEQFF.

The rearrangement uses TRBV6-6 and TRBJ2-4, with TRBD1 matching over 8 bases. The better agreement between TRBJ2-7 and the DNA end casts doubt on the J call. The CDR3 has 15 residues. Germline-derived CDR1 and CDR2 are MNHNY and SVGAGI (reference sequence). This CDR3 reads CASNGRTGTTYEQYF. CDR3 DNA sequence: TGTGCCAGCAATGGCCGGACAGGGACGACCTACGAGCAGTACTTC.

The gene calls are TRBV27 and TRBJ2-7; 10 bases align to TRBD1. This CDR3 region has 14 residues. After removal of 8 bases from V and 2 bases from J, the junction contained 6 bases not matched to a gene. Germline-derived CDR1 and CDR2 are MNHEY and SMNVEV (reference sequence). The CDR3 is CASRRGQGPYEQYF. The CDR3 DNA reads TGTGCCAGCCGCCGGGGACAGGGGCCCTACGAGCAGTACTTC.

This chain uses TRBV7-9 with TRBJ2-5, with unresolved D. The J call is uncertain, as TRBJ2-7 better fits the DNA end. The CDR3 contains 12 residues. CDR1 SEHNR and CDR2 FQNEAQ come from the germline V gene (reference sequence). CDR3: CASRQRNYEQYF. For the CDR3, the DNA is TGTGCCAGCAGGCAGCGCAACTACGAGCAGTACTTC.

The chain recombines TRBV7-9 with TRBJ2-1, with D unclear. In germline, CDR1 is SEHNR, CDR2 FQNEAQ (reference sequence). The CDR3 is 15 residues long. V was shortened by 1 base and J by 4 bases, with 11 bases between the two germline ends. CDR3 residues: CASSLGDGSYNEQFF. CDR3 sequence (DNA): TGTGCCAGCAGCTTAGGCGACGGCTCTTACAATGAGCAGTTCTTC.

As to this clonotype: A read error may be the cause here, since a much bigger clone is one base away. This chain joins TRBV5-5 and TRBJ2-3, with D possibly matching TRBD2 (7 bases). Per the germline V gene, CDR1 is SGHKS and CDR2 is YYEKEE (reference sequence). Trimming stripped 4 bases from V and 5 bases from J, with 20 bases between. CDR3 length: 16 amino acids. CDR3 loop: CASSPDAGALEDTQYF. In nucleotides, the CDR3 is TGTGCCAGCAGCCCCGATGCGGGGGCTCTGGAAGATACGCAGTATTTT.

The CDR3 region is CAITGPCNEKLFF. CDR3 coding DNA: TGTGCGATCACCGGGCCTTGTAATGAAAAACTGTTTTTT. The chain employs TRBV21-1 and TRBJ1-4. TRBV21-1 is noted as a pseudogene. The CDR3 sequence is 13 residues long.

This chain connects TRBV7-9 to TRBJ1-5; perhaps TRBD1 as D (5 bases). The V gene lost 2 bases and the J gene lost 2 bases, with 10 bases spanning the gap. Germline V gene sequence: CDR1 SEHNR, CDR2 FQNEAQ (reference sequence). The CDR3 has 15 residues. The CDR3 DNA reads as TGTGCCAGCAGCTTACAGGGTGACGGCAATCAGCCCCAGCATTTT. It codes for CASSLQGDGNQPQHF.

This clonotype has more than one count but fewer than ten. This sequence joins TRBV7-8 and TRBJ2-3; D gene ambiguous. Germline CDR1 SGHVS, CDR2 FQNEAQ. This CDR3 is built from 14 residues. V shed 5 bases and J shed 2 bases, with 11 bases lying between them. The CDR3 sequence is CASSPRDNTDTQYF. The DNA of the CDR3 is TGTGCCAGCAGCCCAAGAGATAACACAGATACGCAGTATTTT. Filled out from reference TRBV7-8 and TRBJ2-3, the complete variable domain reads GAGVSQSPRYKVAKRGQDVALRCDPISGHVSLFWYQQALGQGPEFLTYFQNEAQLDKSGLPSDRFFAERPEGSVSTLKIQRTQQEDSAVYLCASSPRDNTDTQYFGPGTRLTVL.